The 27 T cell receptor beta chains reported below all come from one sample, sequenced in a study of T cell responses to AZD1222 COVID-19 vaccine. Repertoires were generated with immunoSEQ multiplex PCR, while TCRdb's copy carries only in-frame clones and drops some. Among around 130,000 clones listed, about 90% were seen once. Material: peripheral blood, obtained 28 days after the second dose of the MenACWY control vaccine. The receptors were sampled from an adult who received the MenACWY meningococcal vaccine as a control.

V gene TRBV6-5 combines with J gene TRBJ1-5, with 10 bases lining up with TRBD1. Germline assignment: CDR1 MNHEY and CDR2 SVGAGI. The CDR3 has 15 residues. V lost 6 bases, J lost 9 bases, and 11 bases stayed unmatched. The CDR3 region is CASSPGQGGFMPQHF. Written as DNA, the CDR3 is TGTGCCAGCAGCCCCGGACAGGGGGGATTTATGCCCCAGCATTTT.

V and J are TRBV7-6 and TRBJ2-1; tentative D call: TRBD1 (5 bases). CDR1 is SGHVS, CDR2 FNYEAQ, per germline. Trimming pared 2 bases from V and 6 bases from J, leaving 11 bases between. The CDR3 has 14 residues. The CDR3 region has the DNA TGTGCCAGCAGCTTAACCGGGCAGGGCAATGAGCAGTTCTTC. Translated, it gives CASSLTGQGNEQFF.

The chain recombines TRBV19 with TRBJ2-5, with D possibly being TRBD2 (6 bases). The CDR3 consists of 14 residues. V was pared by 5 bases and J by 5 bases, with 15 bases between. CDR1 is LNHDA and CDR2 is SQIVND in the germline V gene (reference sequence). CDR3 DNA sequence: TGTGCCAGTAGTCCAGCAGGGAGGTGGGAGACCCAGTACTTC. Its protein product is CASSPAGRWETQYF.

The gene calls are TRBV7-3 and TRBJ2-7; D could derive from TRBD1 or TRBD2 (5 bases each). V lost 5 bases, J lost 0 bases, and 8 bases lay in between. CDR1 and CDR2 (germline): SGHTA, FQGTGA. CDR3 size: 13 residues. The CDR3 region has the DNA TGTGCCAGCAGCCCGGGACCCTCCTACGAGCAGTACTTC. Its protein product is CASSPGPSYEQYF.

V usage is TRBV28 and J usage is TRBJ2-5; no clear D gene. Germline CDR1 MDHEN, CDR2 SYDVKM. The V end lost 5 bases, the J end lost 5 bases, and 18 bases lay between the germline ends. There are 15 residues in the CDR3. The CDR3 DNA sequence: TGTGCCAGCAGTACCTCAGTCCCCGGGCAGGAGACCCAGTACTTC. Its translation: CASSTSVPGQETQYF. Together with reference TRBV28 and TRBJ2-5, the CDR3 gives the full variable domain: DVKVTQSSRYLVKRTGEKVFLECVQDMDHENMFWYRQDPGLGLRLIYFSYDVKMKEKGDIPEGYSVSREKKERFSLILESASTNQTSMYLCASSTSVPGQETQYFGPGTRLLVL.

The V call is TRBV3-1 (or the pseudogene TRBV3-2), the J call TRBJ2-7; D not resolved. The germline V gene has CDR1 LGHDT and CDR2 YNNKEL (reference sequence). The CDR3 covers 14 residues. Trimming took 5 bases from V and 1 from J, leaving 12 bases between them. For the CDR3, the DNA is TGTGCCAGCAGCGGACCGTCCCTTTCCTACGAGCAGTACTTC. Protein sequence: CASSGPSLSYEQYF.

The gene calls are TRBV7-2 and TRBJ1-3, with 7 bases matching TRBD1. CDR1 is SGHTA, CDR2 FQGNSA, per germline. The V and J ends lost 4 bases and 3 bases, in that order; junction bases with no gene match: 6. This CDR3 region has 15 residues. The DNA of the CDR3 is TGTGCCAGCAGCTCTAGAGGGGGCGGTGGAAACACCATATATTTT. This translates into CASSSRGGGGNTIYF.

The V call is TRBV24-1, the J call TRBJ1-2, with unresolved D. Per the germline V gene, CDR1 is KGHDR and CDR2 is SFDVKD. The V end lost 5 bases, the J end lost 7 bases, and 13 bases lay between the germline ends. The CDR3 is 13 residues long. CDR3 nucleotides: TGTGCCACCAGTGCTGATCGACCCGGTGGCTACACCTTC. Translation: CATSADRPGGYTF.

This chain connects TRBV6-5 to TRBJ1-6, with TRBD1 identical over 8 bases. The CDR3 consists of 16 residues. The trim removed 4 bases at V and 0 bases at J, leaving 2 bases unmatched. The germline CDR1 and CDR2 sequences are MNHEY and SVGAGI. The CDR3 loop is CASSSGTGSYNSPLHF. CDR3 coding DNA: TGTGCCAGCAGTTCCGGGACAGGCTCCTATAATTCACCCCTCCACTTT.

The DNA of the CDR3 is TGTGCCAGCAGCCATACACCCGGGACAGGGCTCGAGACCCAGTACTTC. This translates into CASSHTPGTGLETQYF. The chain employs TRBV3-1 (or the pseudogene TRBV3-2) and TRBJ2-5, with TRBD1 matching over 9 bases. Per the germline V gene, CDR1 is LGHDT and CDR2 is YNNKEL (reference sequence). The CDR3 is made up of 16 amino acids. Germline trimming cut 3 bases from V and 5 bases from J; bases unmatched to any gene: 10.

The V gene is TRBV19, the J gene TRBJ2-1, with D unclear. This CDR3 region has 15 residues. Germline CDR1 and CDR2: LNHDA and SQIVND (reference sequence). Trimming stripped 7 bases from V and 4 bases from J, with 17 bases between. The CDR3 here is CASKGLSLGYNEQFF. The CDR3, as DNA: TGTGCCAGTAAGGGCCTGAGCCTGGGATACAATGAGCAGTTCTTC. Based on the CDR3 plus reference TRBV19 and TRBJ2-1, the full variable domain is DGGITQSPKYLFRKEGQNVTLSCEQNLNHDAMYWYRQDPGQGLRLIYYSQIVNDFQKGDIAEGYSVSREKKESFPLTVTSAQKNPTAFYLCASKGLSLGYNEQFFGPGTRLTVL.

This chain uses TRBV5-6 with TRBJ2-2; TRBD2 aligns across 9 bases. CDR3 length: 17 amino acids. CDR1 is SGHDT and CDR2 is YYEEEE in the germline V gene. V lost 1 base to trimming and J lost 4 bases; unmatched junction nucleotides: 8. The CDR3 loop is CASSLFYLAGRTGELFF. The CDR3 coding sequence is TGTGCCAGCAGCTTGTTTTACCTAGCGGGGCGCACCGGGGAGCTGTTTTTT.

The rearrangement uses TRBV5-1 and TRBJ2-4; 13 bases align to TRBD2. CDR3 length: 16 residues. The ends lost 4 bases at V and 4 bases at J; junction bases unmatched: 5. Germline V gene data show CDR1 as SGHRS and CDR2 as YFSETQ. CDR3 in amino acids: CASSPGLAGTKNIQYF. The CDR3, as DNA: TGCGCCAGCAGCCCGGGACTAGCGGGGACGAAAAACATTCAGTACTTC.

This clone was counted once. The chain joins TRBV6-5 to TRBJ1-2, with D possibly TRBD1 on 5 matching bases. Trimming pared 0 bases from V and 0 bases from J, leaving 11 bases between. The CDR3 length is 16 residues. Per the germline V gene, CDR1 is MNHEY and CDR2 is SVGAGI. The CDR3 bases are TGTGCCAGCAGTTACTCCCAGGGTCTTTCTAACTATGGCTACACCTTC. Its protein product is CASSYSQGLSNYGYTF.

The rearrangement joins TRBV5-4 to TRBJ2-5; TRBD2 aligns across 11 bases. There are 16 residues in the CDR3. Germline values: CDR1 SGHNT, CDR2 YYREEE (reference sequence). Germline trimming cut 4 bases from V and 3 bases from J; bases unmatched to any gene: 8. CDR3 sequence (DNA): TGTGCCAGCAGCAACCCGGGACTAGCGGCTGAAGAGACCCAGTACTTC. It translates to CASSNPGLAAEETQYF.

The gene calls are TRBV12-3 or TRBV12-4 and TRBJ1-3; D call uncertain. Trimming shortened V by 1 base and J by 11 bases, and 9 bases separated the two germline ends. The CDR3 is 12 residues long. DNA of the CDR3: TGTGCCAGCAGTTTAGACGGGAACGCCATATATTTT. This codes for CASSLDGNAIYF.

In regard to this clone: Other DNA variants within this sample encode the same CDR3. The CDR3 sequence: CSARGGTEAFF. CDR3 nucleotide sequence: TGCAGTGCTCGAGGGGGCACTGAAGCTTTCTTT. V usage is TRBV20-1 and J usage is TRBJ1-1, with TRBD1 as a possible D gene (6 bases). The V end lost 5 bases, the J end lost 4 bases, and 8 bases lay between the germline ends. The CDR3 runs 11 residues. Germline values: CDR1 DFQATT, CDR2 SNEGSKA (reference sequence).

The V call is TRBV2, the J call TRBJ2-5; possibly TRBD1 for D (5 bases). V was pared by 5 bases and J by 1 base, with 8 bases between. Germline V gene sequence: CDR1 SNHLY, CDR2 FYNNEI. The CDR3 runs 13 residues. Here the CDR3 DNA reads TGTGCCAGCAGTCCGACAGTCCAAGAGACCCAGTACTTC. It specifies CASSPTVQETQYF.

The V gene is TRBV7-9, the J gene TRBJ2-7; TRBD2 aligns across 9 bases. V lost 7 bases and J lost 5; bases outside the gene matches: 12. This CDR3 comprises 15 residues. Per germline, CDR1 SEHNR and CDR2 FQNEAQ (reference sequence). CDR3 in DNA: TGTGCCAGCAACCGCGGGGGTAGCGGGAGCCACGAGCAGTACTTC. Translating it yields CASNRGGSGSHEQYF. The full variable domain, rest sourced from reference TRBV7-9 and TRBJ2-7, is DTGVSQNPRHKITKRGQNVTFRCDPISEHNRLYWYRQTLGQGPEFLTYFQNEAQLEKSRLLSDRFSAERPKGSFSTLEIQRTEQGDSAMYLCASNRGGSGSHEQYFGPGTRLTVT.

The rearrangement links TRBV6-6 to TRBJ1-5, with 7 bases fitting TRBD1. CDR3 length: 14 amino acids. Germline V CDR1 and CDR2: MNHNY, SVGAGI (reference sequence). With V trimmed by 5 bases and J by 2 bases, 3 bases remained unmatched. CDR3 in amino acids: CASSGTVGNQPQHF. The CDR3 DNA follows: TGTGCCAGCAGTGGGACAGTAGGCAATCAGCCCCAGCATTTT.

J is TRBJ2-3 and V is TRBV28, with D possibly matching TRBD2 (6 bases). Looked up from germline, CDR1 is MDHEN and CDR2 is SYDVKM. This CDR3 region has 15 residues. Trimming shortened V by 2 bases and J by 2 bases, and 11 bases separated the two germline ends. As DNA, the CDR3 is TGTGCCAGCAGTTTAGGAGGGGCAAACACAGATACGCAGTATTTT. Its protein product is CASSLGGANTDTQYF.

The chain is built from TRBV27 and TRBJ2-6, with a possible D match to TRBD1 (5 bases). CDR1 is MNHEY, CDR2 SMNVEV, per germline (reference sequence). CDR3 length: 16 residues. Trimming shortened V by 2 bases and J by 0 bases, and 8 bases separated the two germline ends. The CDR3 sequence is CASSLRQNSGANVLTF. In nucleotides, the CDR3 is TGTGCCAGCAGTTTAAGACAGAACTCTGGGGCCAACGTCCTGACTTTC.

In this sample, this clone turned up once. The CDR3 region has the DNA TGTGCCAGCATACAGGGTCTGAACTACAATGAGCAGTTCTTC. Protein: CASIQGLNYNEQFF. The chain has TRBV28 and TRBJ2-1, with D perhaps TRBD1 (6 bases). Germline V gives CDR1 MDHEN, CDR2 SYDVKM. The CDR3 covers 14 residues. The V and J ends lost 7 bases and 3 bases respectively, with 13 bases between them.

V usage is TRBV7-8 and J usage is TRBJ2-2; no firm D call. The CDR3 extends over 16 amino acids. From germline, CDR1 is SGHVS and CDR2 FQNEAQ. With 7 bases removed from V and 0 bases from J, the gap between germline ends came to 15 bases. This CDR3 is CASKRTRFANTGELFF. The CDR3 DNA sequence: TGTGCCAGCAAAAGGACCCGGTTCGCGAACACCGGGGAGCTGTTTTTT.

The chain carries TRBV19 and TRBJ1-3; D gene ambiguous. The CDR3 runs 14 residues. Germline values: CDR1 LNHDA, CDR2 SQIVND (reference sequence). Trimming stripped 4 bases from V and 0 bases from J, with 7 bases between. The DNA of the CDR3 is TGTGCCAGTAGTAGTCTGAGCTCTGGAAACACCATATATTTT. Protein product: CASSSLSSGNTIYF. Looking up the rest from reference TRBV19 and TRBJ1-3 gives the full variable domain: DGGITQSPKYLFRKEGQNVTLSCEQNLNHDAMYWYRQDPGQGLRLIYYSQIVNDFQKGDIAEGYSVSREKKESFPLTVTSAQKNPTAFYLCASSSLSSGNTIYFGEGSWLTVV.

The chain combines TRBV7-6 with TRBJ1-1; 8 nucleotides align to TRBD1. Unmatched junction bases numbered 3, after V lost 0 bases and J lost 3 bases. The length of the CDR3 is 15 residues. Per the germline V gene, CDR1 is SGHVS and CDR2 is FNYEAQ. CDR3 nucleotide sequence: TGTGCCAGCAGCTTAGCGGACAGGGCAGACACTGAAGCTTTCTTT. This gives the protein CASSLADRADTEAFF.

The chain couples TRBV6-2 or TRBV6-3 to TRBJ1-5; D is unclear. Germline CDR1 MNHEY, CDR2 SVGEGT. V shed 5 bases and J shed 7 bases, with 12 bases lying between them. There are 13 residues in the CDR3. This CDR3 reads CASSPLSHQPQHF. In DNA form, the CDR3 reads TGTGCCAGCAGTCCACTGAGCCACCAGCCCCAGCATTTT.